This T cell receptor beta chain stems from a study of T-cell reconstitution after alpha-beta-depleted transplantation in children. The CDR3 runs to 14 residues. Trimming removed 4 bases at V and 6 bases at J, with 14 bases between. Findings of the study overall: Where alpha-beta T cells came from about two months after transplant was reportedly several hundred expanded graft clones. Newly generated T cells supplied most T-cell counts and diversity one year post-transplant.

Library preparation (for TCRbeta) was performed with unique molecular identifiers. TCRdb passed the PCR reads through MiXCR, listing each CDR3 protein once. This table has just over 950,000 distinct CDR3 sequences, roughly 29% appearing once. Comment on this clonotype: Its antigen remains unknown.

The genes are TRBV12-3 or TRBV12-4 and TRBJ2-3, with D unresolved. The clonotype comes from a boy under three years old who had a stem cell transplant for SCID, so the T cells may come from the graft donor. This specimen was PBMCs, mostly from graft donor cells, taken 360 days after TCRalphabeta/CD19-depleted stem cell transplant. The CDR3 sequence is CASSSGPTRDTQYF. The CDR3 nucleotides are TGTGCCAGCAGTTCCGGACCGACCCGGGATACGCAGTATTTT.